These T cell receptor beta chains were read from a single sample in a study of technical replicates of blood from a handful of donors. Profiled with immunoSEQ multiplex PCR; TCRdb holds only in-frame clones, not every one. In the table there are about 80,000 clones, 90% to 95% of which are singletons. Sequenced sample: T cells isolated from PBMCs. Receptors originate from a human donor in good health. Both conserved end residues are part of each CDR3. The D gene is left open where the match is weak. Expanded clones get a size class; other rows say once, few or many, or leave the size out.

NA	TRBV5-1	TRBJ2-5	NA	CASSSGTSASQETQYF	TGCGCCAGCAGCTCGGGGACATCTGCAAGTCAAGAGACCCAGTACTTC
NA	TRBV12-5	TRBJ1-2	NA	CASGSTGFNYGYTF	TGTGCTAGTGGATCGACAGGTTTTAACTATGGCTACACCTTC
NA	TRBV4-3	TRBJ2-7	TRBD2	CASSQSRTGLGGGSEQYF	TGCGCCAGCAGCCAATCTAGAACGGGACTAGGGGGTGGGAGCGAGCAGTACTTC
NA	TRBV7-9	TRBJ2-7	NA	CASSLDGRRGEQYF	TGTGCCAGCAGCTTAGACGGGAGACGGGGCGAGCAGTACTTC
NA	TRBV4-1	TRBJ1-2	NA	CASSQEREGYTF	TGCGCCAGCAGCCAAGAACGGGAGGGCTACACCTTC
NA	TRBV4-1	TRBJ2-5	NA	CASSQEGDRGETQYF	TGCGCCAGCAGCCAAGAAGGAGACAGAGGAGAGACCCAGTACTTC
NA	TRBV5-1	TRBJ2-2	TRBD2	CASSLGSGSGELFF	TGCGCCAGCAGCTTGGGTAGCGGGAGCGGGGAGCTGTTTTTT
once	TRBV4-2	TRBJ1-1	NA	CASSPREGLNTEAFF	TGTGCCAGCAGCCCAAGAGAGGGCTTGAACACTGAAGCTTTCTTT
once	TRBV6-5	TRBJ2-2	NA	CASTSGDTGELFF	TGTGCCAGCACCTCAGGGGACACCGGGGAGCTGTTTTTT
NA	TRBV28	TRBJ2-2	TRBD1	CASSIRGHTGELFF	TGTGCCAGCAGTATCAGGGGGCACACCGGGGAGCTGTTTTTT
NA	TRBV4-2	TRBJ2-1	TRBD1	CASSQDQTGDFSYNEQFF	TGTGCCAGCAGCCAAGACCAGACAGGGGACTTCTCCTACAATGAGCAGTTCTTC
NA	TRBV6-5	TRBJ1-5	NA	CASSTGQLNQPQHF	TGTGCCAGCAGTACAGGACAGTTAAATCAGCCCCAGCATTTT
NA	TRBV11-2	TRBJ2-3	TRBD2	CASSSGLAGAADTQYF	TGTGCCAGCAGCTCAGGACTAGCGGGGGCAGCAGATACGCAGTATTTT
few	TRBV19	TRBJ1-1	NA	CASSGQLNTEAFF	TGTGCCAGTAGTGGGCAGCTGAACACTGAAGCTTTCTTT
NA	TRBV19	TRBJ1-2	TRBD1	CASSTTGTGIYGYTF	TGTGCCAGTAGTACAACCGGGACAGGGATATATGGCTACACCTTC
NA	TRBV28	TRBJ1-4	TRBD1	CASSFYGQGRVNEKLFF	TGTGCCAGCAGTTTCTACGGACAGGGGCGGGTTAATGAAAAACTGTTTTTT
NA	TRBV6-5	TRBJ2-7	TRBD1	CASSAGGPEQYF	TGTGCCAGCAGTGCAGGGGGCCCCGAGCAGTACTTC
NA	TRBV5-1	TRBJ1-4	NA	CASSPLPRRDEKLFF	TGCGCCAGCAGCCCCCTGCCGCGGCGGGATGAAAAACTGTTTTTT
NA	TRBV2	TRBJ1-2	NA	CASSAAGYGYTF	TGTGCCAGCAGTGCCGCAGGCTATGGCTACACCTTC
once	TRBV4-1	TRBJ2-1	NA	CASSQRYRGGPYNEQFF	TGCGCCAGCAGCCAGAGATACAGAGGAGGGCCGTACAATGAGCAGTTCTTC
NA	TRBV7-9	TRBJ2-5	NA	CASSLDGGAWTQYF	TGTGCCAGCAGCTTAGACGGGGGAGCATGGACCCAGTACTTC
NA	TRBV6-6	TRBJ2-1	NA	CASTNPFRDDEQFF	TGTGCCAGCACCAATCCCTTCAGGGATGATGAGCAGTTCTTC
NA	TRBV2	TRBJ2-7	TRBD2	CASSEGLAGGGRYF	TGTGCCAGCAGTGAGGGACTAGCGGGAGGGGGCCGGTACTTC
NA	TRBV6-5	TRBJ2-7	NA	CATAIKAGSRSTQDF	TGTGCCACCGCCATAAAGGCAGGGTCCCGCAGTACTCAGGACTTC
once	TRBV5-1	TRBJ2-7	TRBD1	CASSLGTGVREQYF	TGCGCCAGCAGCTTGGGGACAGGGGTGAGGGAGCAGTACTTC
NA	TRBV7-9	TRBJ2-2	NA	CASSLGGVSTGELFF	TGTGCCAGCAGCTTAGGGGGAGTGAGTACCGGGGAGCTGTTTTTT
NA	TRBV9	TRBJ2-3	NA	CASSVGGRSTDTQYF	TGTGCCAGCAGCGTAGGGGGCCGGAGCACAGATACGCAGTATTTT
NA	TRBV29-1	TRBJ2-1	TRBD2	CSTKGSLLAGGGNEQFF	TGCAGCACAAAAGGGTCACTTTTGGCGGGAGGGGGGAATGAGCAGTTCTTC
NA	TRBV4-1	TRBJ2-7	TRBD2	CASSLGGKTYEQYF	TGCGCCAGCAGCCTGGGGGGGAAGACCTACGAGCAGTACTTC
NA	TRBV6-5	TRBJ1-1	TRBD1	CASSYFQGARAEAFF	TGTGCCAGCAGTTATTTCCAGGGGGCAAGGGCTGAAGCTTTCTTT
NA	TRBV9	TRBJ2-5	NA	CASSYSGAETQYF	TGTGCCAGCAGCTATAGCGGCGCAGAGACCCAGTACTTC
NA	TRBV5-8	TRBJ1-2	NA	CASSLRQGIGYTF	TGTGCCAGCAGCTTGAGGCAGGGTATAGGCTACACCTTC
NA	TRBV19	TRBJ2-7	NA	CASSITRIDEQYF	TGTGCCAGTAGTATCACTAGGATCGACGAGCAGTACTTC
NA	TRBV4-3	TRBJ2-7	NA	CASSALAGPAYEQYF	TGCGCCAGCTCGGCTCTTGCGGGACCTGCCTACGAGCAGTACTTC
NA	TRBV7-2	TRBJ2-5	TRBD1	CASSAGQGTWETQYF	TGTGCCAGCAGCGCGGGACAGGGGACGTGGGAGACCCAGTACTTC
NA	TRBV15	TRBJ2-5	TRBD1	CATIQGKTQYF	TGTGCCACAATACAGGGGAAGACCCAGTACTTC
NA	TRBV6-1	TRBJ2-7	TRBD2	CASPETAGGSYEQYF	TGTGCCAGCCCCGAAACGGCGGGAGGGTCCTACGAGCAGTACTTC
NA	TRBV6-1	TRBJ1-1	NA	CASSEAQGTEAFF	TGTGCCAGCAGTGAAGCGCAGGGGACTGAAGCTTTCTTT
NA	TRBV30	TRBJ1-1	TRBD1	CAWFLGTGPTEAFF	TGTGCCTGGTTCCTCGGGACAGGGCCCACTGAAGCTTTCTTT
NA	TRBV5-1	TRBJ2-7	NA	CASSFGSQGHYEQYF	TGCGCCAGCAGCTTTGGATCGCAGGGCCACTACGAGCAGTACTTC
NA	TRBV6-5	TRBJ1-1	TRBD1	CASSPDRGFTEAFF	TGTGCCAGCAGTCCCGACAGGGGATTCACTGAAGCTTTCTTT
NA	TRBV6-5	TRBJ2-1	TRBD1	CASTWSGQLNNEQFF	TGTGCCAGCACCTGGTCGGGACAGCTAAACAATGAGCAGTTCTTC
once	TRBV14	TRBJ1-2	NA	CASSQGTDRAYGYTF	TGTGCCAGCAGCCAAGGGACGGACAGAGCCTATGGCTACACCTTC
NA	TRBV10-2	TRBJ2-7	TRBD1	CASSNPGTGYSEQYF	TGCGCCAGCTCTAATCCGGGGACAGGGTATAGCGAGCAGTACTTC
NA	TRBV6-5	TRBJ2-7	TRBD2	CASSSSGEYEQYF	TGTGCCAGCAGTTCTAGCGGGGAATACGAGCAGTACTTC
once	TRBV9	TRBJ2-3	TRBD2	CASSVSIGEGTQYF	TGTGCCAGCAGCGTTTCCATAGGGGAGGGTACGCAGTATTTT
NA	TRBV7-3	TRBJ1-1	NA	CASSLSLAANTEAFF	TGTGCCAGCAGCTTAAGTTTAGCAGCCAACACTGAAGCTTTCTTT
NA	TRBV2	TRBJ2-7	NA	CASSEEHGSGYEQYF	TGTGCCAGCAGTGAAGAACACGGGAGTGGTTACGAGCAGTACTTC
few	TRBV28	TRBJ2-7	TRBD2	CASSFIGGLGYEQYF	TGTGCCAGCAGTTTTATAGGGGGACTAGGATACGAGCAGTACTTC
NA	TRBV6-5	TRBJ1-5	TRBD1	CAIGQGAQPQHF	TGTGCCATCGGACAGGGTGCTCAGCCCCAGCATTTT
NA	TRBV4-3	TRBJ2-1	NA	CASSQARRGSYNEQFF	TGCGCCAGCAGCCAAGCCAGACGGGGGTCCTACAATGAGCAGTTCTTC
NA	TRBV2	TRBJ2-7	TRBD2	CASSGPFMERDKQYF	TGTGCCAGCAGTGGCCCCTTTATGGAGCGGGATAAGCAGTACTTC
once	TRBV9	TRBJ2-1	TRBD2	CASSVDGRSYNEQFF	TGTGCCAGCAGCGTAGACGGGAGGTCCTACAATGAGCAGTTCTTC
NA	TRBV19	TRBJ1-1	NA	CASSMGSGVMNTEAFF	TGTGCCAGTAGTATGGGATCGGGGGTAATGAACACTGAAGCTTTCTTT
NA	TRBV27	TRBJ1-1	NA	CASSFTGNTEAFF	TGTGCCAGCAGTTTTACAGGGAACACTGAAGCTTTCTTT
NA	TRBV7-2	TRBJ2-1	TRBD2	CASSWGLAVNEQFF	TGTGCCAGCAGCTGGGGACTAGCGGTCAATGAGCAGTTCTTC
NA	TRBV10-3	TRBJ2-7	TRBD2	CAIQKTSGKYEQYF	TGTGCCATTCAGAAGACTAGCGGGAAGTACGAGCAGTACTTC
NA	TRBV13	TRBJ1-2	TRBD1	CASSLRGQGYGYTF	TGTGCCAGCAGCTTAAGGGGACAGGGATATGGCTACACCTTC
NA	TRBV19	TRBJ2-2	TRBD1	CASRPGGNTGELFF	TGTGCCAGTAGGCCAGGGGGGAACACCGGGGAGCTGTTTTTT